What follows are 7 T cell receptor beta chains derived from one specimen sequenced in a study of low-dose radiotherapy and immunotherapy resistance in tumors. Gene-specific TRAV and TRBV primers were used for first-strand cDNA, covering alpha and beta chains. The authors amplified TCRs for roughly 20 PCR cycles with a constant-region primer and a V-primer adapter. Via MiXCR, TCRdb re-called the reads, giving one row per CDR3 protein. Of more than 90,000 distinct CDR3 sequences in the sample, 20% to 25% were seen once. Stated time point: after trial treatment. Documented treatment: LDRT plus nivolumab, ipilimumab, low-dose cyclophosphamide and aspirin (RACIN trial). The specimen comprised PBMCs, sampled after low-dose radiotherapy plus immunotherapy. Receptors originate from a male donor with prostate cancer.

This clonotype has a count of ten or more. The chain employs TRBV3-1 and TRBJ2-7, with D perhaps matching TRBD2 (5 bases). V dropped 4 bases and J dropped 12 bases, with 19 bases sitting between them. The CDR3 is 13 amino acids. Germline V CDR1 and CDR2: LGHDT, YNNKEL (reference sequence). In nucleotides, the CDR3 is TGTGCCAGCAGCCTCCAAGGGCGGGCAGAGACGTACTTC. It is translated as CASSLQGRAETYF.

This clonotype has ten or more counts. The chain combines TRBV7-2 with TRBJ2-5; D may match TRBD1 or TRBD2 (5 bases each). From germline, CDR1 is SGHTA and CDR2 FQGNSA. The V and J ends lost 1 base and 5 bases respectively, with 14 bases between them. The CDR3 contains 15 residues. This CDR3 is CASSLEGTTGETQYF. CDR3 DNA sequence: TGTGCCAGCAGCTTAGAGGGGACGACCGGGGAGACCCAGTACTTC.

This clonotype showed up many times. This chain joins TRBV5-6 and TRBJ2-5; D remains ambiguous. Germline values: CDR1 SGHDT, CDR2 YYEEEE. V was pared by 0 bases and J by 5 bases, with 5 bases between. The CDR3 is 12 residues long. CDR3 DNA: TGTGCCAGCAGCTTGGATCTTGAGACCCAGTACTTC. It yields the protein CASSLDLETQYF.

This clonotype showed up just a few times. The chain couples TRBV3-1 to TRBJ2-1; 9 bases line up with TRBD2. J was trimmed by 10 bases and V by 4 bases; bases with no gene match: 20. CDR3 length: 18 residues. Germline CDR1 and CDR2: LGHDT and YNNKEL (reference sequence). In DNA, the CDR3 is TGTGCCAGCAGCCCTGCTGGCGTGGCGGGGGGGCCTGATAAAGAGCAGTTCTTC. Translating gives CASSPAGVAGGPDKEQFF.

With respect to this clonotype: This is likely an artifact of a read error, given a far larger clone one base away. V and J are TRBV7-9 and TRBJ2-5; 12 nucleotides align to TRBD2. The CDR3 covers 15 residues. Germline V lookup: CDR1 SEHNR, CDR2 FQNEAQ (reference sequence). V lost 3 bases and J lost 5; bases outside the gene matches: 4. The CDR3 DNA reads as TGTGCCAGCAGCTTTACTAGCGGGGGGCCTGAGACCCAGTACTTC. Translation gives CASSFTSGGPETQYF.

Comment on this clonotype: It differs at one base from a far larger clone, so likely a read error. The rearrangement uses TRBV6-6 and TRBJ2-1; 12 bases are a match to TRBD2. The germline CDR1 and CDR2 sequences are MNHNY and SVGAGI (reference sequence). The CDR3 has 15 residues. The CDR3 reads CASSSLAGGYIEQFF. The CDR3 bases are TGTGCCAGCAGTTCACTAGCGGGGGGCTACATTGAGCAGTTCTTC.

This clonotype was observed at least ten times. The chain carries TRBV2 and TRBJ1-1; D not certain. The CDR3 has 13 residues. Germline V gives CDR1 SNHLY, CDR2 FYNNEI. The V end lost 1 base, the J end lost 6 bases, and 9 bases lay between the germline ends. CDR3 sequence (DNA): TGTGCCAGCAGTGAAGGGCTTAACCCTGAAGCTTTCTTT. This translates into CASSEGLNPEAFF.